This T cell receptor beta chain derives from a study of memory B cells and T cells in multiple sclerosis. Produced via immunoSEQ multiplex PCR; TCRdb's table is partial and in-frame only. Of about 32,000 clones detected, roughly 82% appear once; the ten largest clones hold approximately 2.4%. Stimulus-free culture yielded autoproliferating CFSE-dim and non-proliferating CFSE-high T cells, each sequenced separately. Replicate wells were pooled after six to eight days of stimulus-free culture of about 47 million CFSE-labeled PBMCs. Regarding this clone: Its matching antigen is unknown.

The clonotype was recovered from a human donor with multiple sclerosis. Sequencing was performed on PBMCs from blood kept in culture.

CDR3 loop: CASSWGTGNTEAFF. The DNA of the CDR3 is TGCGCCAGCAGCTGGGGAACAGGGAACACTGAAGCTTTCTTT. This chain joins TRBV5-1 and TRBJ1-1, with D possibly being TRBD1 (5 bases). Trimming took off 3 bases at V and 1 base at J, with 10 bases between the two ends. The germline CDR1 and CDR2 sequences are SGHRS and YFSETQ. CDR3 length equals 14 residues.